This T cell receptor beta chain stems from a study of post-analysis software for immune sequencing data (dated by TCRdb to the mid-2010s). With respect to the entire study: Disease courses on record covered relapsing-remitting, secondary progressive and progressive-relapsing multiple sclerosis, though some patients had no subtype annotation. Patient repertoires were compared against about a dozen previously published healthy control repertoires from donors aged 6 to 25 years. A subset of samples was prepared in parallel using single-end sample barcoding, then pooled and co-amplified after Illumina adapter ligation. Overall study results and their limits: Multiple sclerosis patients had significantly lower normalized Chao1 diversity than controls, a result that suggests substantial peripheral T-cell clonal expansion. The multiple sclerosis patient group was slightly younger than the control group. Patients showed significantly higher frequencies than controls for roughly 5 TRBV segments, among them TRBV5-6, TRBV5-1 and TRBV20-1. Strong co-clustering of samples prepared in the same batch was shown by direct clustering with F measure, prompting a batch-effect correction.

V lost 2 bases and J lost 5 bases; the stretch between them is 4 bases long. Including cysteine and phenylalanine, the CDR3 has 12 amino acids. Kept here is only the CDR3 DNA, which spans 36 bases and is read in frame from base 1. According to the germline V gene (reference sequence), CDR1 reads MNHNY and CDR2 reads SVGAGI. To demonstrate the VDJtools post-analysis software, TCR beta repertoires were profiled from the peripheral blood of over ten young patients with multiple sclerosis. The multiple sclerosis patients were children and adolescents ranging in age from roughly 6 to 16 years. The protocol used for the library was PCR. The sequencing machine was an Illumina HiSeq 2500. To reduce PCR and sequencing biases, unique molecular identifiers were incorporated into the TCR beta cDNA libraries. Roughly 500,000 cDNA molecules were obtained per 1 to 10 million input T cells, so each molecule approximated one T cell. Patient libraries were prepared and sequenced with the same protocol used for the earlier healthy control dataset. Within a given batch, samples were prepared together, multiplexed and sequenced on the same HiSeq lane. On the authors' methods: MIGEC was used to process the raw barcoded reads, and molecular identifier groups with only a single read were discarded before consensus assembly and CDR3 extraction. VDJtools was used for post-analysis of the clonotype tables, and diversity was normalized by down-sampling every dataset to the size of the smallest sample. To correct batch-related cross-sample contamination, repertoire overlap clustering matched CDR3 amino acid sequences but not nucleotide sequences. TCRdb reprocessed the public reads (quality trimming at Q25 with fastp, clone calling with MiXCR) and kept in-frame beta chains. Rows are combined by CDR3 protein, so each entry shows the most common genes and DNA. The V and J calls follow TCRdb's processing rather than the paper's. The sample data list more than 500,000 distinct CDR3 sequences, and less than 40% of these were observed just once. The biggest ten clones account for around 6% of the sample.

With respect to this clonotype: It has no known antigen specificity. Per-base qualities were not stored, and no clone one base away is much larger.

This receptor chain uses TRBV6-6 and TRBJ2-1; a confident D gene designation cannot be given. The material sequenced was blood. This receptor was taken from a girl aged 2 to 17 with multiple sclerosis. The CDR3 is CASSYVDNEQFF. The nucleotide sequence is TGTGCCAGCAGTTACGTGGACAATGAGCAGTTCTTC.